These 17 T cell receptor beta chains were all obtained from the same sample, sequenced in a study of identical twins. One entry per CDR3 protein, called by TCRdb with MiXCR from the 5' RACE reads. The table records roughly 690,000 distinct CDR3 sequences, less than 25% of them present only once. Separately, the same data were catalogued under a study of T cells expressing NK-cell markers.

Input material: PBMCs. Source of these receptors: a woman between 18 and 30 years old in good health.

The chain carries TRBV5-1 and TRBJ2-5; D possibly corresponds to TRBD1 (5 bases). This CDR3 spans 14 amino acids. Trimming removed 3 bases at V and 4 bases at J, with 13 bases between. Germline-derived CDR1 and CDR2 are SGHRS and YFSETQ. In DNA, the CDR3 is TGCGCCAGCAGCTCACTTCAGGGTGCAGAGACCCAGTACTTC. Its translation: CASSSLQGAETQYF.

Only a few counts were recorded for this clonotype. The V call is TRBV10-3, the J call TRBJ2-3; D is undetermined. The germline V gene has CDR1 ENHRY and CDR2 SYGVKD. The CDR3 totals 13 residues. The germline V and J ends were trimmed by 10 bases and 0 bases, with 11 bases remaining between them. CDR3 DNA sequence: TGTGCCACGACCATGGATAGCACAGATACGCAGTATTTT. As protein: CATTMDSTDTQYF.

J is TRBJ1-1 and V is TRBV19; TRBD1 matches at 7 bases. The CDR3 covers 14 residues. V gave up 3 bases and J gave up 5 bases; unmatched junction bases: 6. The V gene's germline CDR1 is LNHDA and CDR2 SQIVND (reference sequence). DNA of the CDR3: TGTGCCAGTAGTATCGACAGGGTGGGGACTGAAGCTTTCTTT. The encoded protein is CASSIDRVGTEAFF.

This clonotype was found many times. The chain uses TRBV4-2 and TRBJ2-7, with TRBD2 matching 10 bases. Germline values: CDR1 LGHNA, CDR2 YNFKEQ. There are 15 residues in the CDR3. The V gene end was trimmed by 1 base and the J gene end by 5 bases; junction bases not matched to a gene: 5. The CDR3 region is CASSQVSSGSHEQYF. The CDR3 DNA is TGTGCCAGCAGCCAAGTATCTAGCGGGAGCCACGAGCAGTACTTC.

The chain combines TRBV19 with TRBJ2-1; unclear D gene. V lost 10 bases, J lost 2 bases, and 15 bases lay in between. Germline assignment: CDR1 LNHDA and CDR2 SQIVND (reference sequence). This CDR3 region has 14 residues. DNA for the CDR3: TGTGCCACCAGACATACACAAACCTACAATGAGCAGTTCTTC. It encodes CATRHTQTYNEQFF.

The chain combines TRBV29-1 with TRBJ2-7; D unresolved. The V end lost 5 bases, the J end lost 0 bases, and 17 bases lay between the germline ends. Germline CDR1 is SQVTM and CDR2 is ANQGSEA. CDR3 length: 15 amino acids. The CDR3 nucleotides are TGCAGCGTTAAAAGGGTCAGCACGAGCTCCTACGAGCAGTACTTC. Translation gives CSVKRVSTSSYEQYF.

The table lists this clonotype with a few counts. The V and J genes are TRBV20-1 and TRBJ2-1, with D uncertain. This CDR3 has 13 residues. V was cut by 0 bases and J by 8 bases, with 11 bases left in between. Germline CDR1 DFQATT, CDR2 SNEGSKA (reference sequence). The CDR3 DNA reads TGCAGTGCTAGAGATAGGAGCGACCATGAGCAGTTCTTC. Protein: CSARDRSDHEQFF.

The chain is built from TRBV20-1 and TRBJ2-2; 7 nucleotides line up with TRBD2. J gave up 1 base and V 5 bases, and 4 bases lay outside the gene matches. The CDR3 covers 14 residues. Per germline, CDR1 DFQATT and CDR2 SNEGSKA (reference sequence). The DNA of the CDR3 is TGCAGTGCTGATTCGGGGGGGAACACCGGGGAGCTGTTTTTT. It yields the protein CSADSGGNTGELFF.

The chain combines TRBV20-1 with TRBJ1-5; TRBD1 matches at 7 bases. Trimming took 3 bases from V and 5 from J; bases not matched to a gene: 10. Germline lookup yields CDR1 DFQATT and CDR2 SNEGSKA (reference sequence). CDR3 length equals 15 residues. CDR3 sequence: CSASSAIQGYQPQHF. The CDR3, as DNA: TGCAGTGCTAGCTCCGCGATACAGGGGTATCAGCCCCAGCATTTT.

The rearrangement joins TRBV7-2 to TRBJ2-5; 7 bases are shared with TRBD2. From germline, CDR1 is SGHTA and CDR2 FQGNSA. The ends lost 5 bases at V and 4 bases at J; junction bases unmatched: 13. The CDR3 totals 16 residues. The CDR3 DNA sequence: TGTGCCAGCAGCCTTGGCGGGAGAAGTGGTGGAGAGACCCAGTACTTC. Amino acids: CASSLGGRSGGETQYF. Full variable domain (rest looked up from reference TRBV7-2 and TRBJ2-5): GAGVSQSPSNKVTEKGKDVELRCDPISGHTALYWYRQSLGQGLEFLIYFQGNSAPDKSGLPSDRFSAERTGGSVSTLTIQRTQQEDSAVYLCASSLGGRSGGETQYFGPGTRLLVL.

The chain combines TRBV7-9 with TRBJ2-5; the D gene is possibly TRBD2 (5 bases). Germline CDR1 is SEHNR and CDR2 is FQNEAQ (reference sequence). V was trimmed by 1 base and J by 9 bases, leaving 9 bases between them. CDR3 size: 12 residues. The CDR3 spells CASSLDPGAQYF. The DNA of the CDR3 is TGTGCCAGCAGCTTAGACCCCGGGGCCCAGTACTTC.

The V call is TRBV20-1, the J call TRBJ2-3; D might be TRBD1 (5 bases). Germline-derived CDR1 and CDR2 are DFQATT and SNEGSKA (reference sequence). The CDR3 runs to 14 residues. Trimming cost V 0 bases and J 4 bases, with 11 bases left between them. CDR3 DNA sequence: TGCAGTGCTAGAGACCGCCTAGGGGCAGATACGCAGTATTTT. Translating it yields CSARDRLGADTQYF.

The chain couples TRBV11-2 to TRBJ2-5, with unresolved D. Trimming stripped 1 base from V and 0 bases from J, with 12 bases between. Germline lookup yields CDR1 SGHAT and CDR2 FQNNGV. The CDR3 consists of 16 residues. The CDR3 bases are TGTGCCAGCAGCTTAGTTCTGGGCGTCAACCAAGAGACCCAGTACTTC. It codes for CASSLVLGVNQETQYF. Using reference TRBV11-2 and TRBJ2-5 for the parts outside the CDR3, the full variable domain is EAGVAQSPRYKIIEKRQSVAFWCNPISGHATLYWYQQILGQGPKLLIQFQNNGVVDDSQLPKDRFSAERLKGVDSTLKIQPAKLEDSAVYLCASSLVLGVNQETQYFGPGTRLLVL.

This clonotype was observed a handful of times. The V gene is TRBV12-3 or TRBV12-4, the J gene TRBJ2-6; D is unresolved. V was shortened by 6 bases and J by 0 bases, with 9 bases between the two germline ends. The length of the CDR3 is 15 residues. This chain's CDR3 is CASRKHNSGANVLTF. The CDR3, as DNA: TGTGCCAGCAGGAAACATAACTCTGGGGCCAACGTCCTGACTTTC.

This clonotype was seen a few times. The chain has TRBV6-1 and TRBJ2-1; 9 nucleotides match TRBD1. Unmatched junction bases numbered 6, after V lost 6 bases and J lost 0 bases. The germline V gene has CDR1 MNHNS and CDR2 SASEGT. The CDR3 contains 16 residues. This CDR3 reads CASRGTGKSSYNEQFF. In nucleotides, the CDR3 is TGTGCCAGCAGAGGGACAGGGAAGAGCTCCTACAATGAGCAGTTCTTC.

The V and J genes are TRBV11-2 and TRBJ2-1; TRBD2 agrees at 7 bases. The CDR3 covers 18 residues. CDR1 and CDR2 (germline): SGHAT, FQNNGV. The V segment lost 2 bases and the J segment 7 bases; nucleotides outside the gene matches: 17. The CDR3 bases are TGTGCCAGCAGCTTAATTCCCCTCGGCGGGAGATCTTGGAATGAGCAGTTCTTC. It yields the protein CASSLIPLGGRSWNEQFF.

The DNA for the CDR3 is TGTGCCAGCAGACCCGGACGTACCTACGAGCAGTACTTC. Protein sequence: CASRPGRTYEQYF. The chain is built from TRBV6-2 or TRBV6-3 and TRBJ2-7; D is unresolved. V was pared by 6 bases and J by 2 bases, with 11 bases between. Germline V gene sequence: CDR1 MNHEY, CDR2 SVGEGT. The length of the CDR3 is 13 residues.